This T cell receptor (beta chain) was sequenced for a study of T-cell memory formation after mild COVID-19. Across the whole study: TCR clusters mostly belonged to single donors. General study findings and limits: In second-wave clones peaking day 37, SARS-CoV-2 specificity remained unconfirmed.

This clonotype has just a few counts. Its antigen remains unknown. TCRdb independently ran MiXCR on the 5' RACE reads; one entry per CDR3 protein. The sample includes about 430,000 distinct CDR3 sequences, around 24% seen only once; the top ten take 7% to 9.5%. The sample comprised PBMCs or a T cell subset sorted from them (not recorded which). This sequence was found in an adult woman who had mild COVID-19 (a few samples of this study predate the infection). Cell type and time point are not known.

The CDR3 nucleotides read TGTGCCACCAGTGATTCCGTTCGGCGGGAGGGCCACACGACCCGGTTCTTC. Protein: CATSDSVRREGHTTRFF. The chain carries TRBV24-1 and TRBJ2-1, with 9 bases fitting TRBD2. After removal of 2 bases from V and 15 bases from J, the junction contained 19 bases not matched to a gene. The germline V gene encodes CDR1 KGHDR and CDR2 SFDVKD. The CDR3 length is 17 residues.